These 27 T cell receptor beta chains were sequenced from one sample in a study of Ad26.COV2.S vaccination and SARS-CoV-2 variants. The sample's treatment: around 19 received Ad26.COV2.S at low or high dose, single or two shots; about 5 received placebo; per-sample allocation not given. Specimens were obtained on day 63 following the first vaccine or placebo injection. The protocol was immunoSEQ multiplex PCR, while the TCRdb copy is restricted to in-frame clones and leaves out a portion. The sample carries about 420,000 clones, 88% recorded once. The starting material was peripheral blood, obtained in a trial of Ad26.COV2.S vaccine versus placebo. The receptors come from a person aged 18-65 years who received the Ad26.COV2.S COVID-19 vaccine or a placebo.

V gene TRBV7-9 combines with J gene TRBJ2-7, with 8 bases fitting TRBD1. CDR3 length: 15 residues. Germline values: CDR1 SEHNR, CDR2 FQNEAQ (reference sequence). The J segment lost 4 bases and the V segment lost 5 bases, leaving 10 bases of the junction unmatched. The CDR3 coding sequence is TGTGCCAGCAGCAAACAGGGGGATATAGGATACGAGCAGTACTTC. Translated, it gives CASSKQGDIGYEQYF.

The chain is built from TRBV6-5 and TRBJ2-3; D call uncertain. This CDR3 contains 16 residues. Germline V lookup: CDR1 MNHEY, CDR2 SVGAGI. V lost 2 bases and J 2 bases, leaving 14 bases between the germline ends. CDR3 amino acids: CASSYDSSSVTDTQYF. CDR3 sequence (DNA): TGTGCCAGCAGTTACGACTCATCCAGTGTCACAGATACGCAGTATTTT.

V gene TRBV6-1 combines with J gene TRBJ2-5; no firm D call. The CDR3 consists of 15 residues. Germline V gene sequence: CDR1 MNHNS, CDR2 SASEGT. Deletions cut 0 bases from V and 1 base from J, with 9 bases between. The DNA of the CDR3 is TGTGCCAGCAGTGAAGCAGGCGCCCCCCAAGAGACCCAGTACTTC. Encoded protein: CASSEAGAPQETQYF.

As to this clone: At the DNA level, this CDR3 is encoded by other sequences in the same sample as well. The chain links TRBV19 to TRBJ1-1; TRBD1 matches at 8 bases. The CDR3 is 13 residues long. The germline CDR1 and CDR2 sequences are LNHDA and SQIVND (reference sequence). Trimming cost V 3 bases and J 5 bases; bases outside gene matches: 2. The CDR3 here is CASSIQGATEAFF. DNA of the CDR3: TGTGCCAGTAGTATCCAGGGGGCTACTGAAGCTTTCTTT.

The chain is built from TRBV7-3 and TRBJ1-1, with D possibly matching TRBD1 (5 bases). CDR3 size: 14 residues. V gave up 3 bases and J gave up 3 bases, with 11 bases separating them. The germline V gene encodes CDR1 SGHTA and CDR2 FQGTGA. The CDR3 reads CASSLSGGDTEAFF. The CDR3, as DNA: TGTGCCAGCAGCTTGTCGGGGGGTGACACTGAAGCTTTCTTT.

This chain links TRBV28 with TRBJ1-5; 8 nucleotides match TRBD1. This CDR3 is built from 15 residues. Looked up from germline, CDR1 is MDHEN and CDR2 is SYDVKM. After removal of 6 bases from V and 6 bases from J, the junction contained 10 bases not matched to a gene. This CDR3 is CASRHAGGRGQPQHF. The CDR3 DNA follows: TGTGCCAGCAGACACGCAGGGGGCAGAGGTCAGCCCCAGCATTTT.

The rearrangement links TRBV10-3 to TRBJ1-1; D is ambiguous. The CDR3 covers 13 residues. Looked up from germline, CDR1 is ENHRY and CDR2 is SYGVKD. The ends were cut back, 3 bases at V and 0 bases at J, with 5 bases in the middle. The CDR3 coding sequence is TGTGCCATCAGTGATAGAATGAACACTGAAGCTTTCTTT. The encoded protein is CAISDRMNTEAFF.

The V call is TRBV28, the J call TRBJ2-2; D is perhaps TRBD2 (5 bases). With 6 bases removed from V and 0 bases from J, the gap between germline ends came to 11 bases. There are 15 residues in the CDR3. Germline values: CDR1 MDHEN, CDR2 SYDVKM. The CDR3 region is CASRDLRPNTGELFF. Here the CDR3 DNA reads TGTGCCAGCAGGGACTTGCGCCCGAACACCGGGGAGCTGTTTTTT.

This clone was seen a handful of times. The chain uses TRBV4-3 and TRBJ2-2; 10 bases fit TRBD2. This CDR3 is built from 16 residues. With V trimmed by 4 bases and J by 6 bases, 8 bases remained unmatched. Per germline, CDR1 LGHNA and CDR2 YSLEER. The CDR3 reads CASSPYQAGGPGELFF. In nucleotides, the CDR3 is TGCGCCAGCAGCCCTTACCAAGCGGGGGGGCCCGGGGAGCTGTTTTTT.

This clone was counted once. The CDR3 sequence is CAWSDNSNQPQHF. The CDR3, as DNA: TGTGCCTGGAGTGACAATAGCAATCAGCCCCAGCATTTT. V usage is TRBV30 and J usage is TRBJ1-5; D ambiguous. CDR3 size: 13 residues. Per germline, CDR1 GTSNPN and CDR2 SVGIG (reference sequence). V was shortened by 1 base and J by 0 bases, with 4 bases between the two germline ends.

This clone appeared a single time. The chain carries TRBV5-1 and TRBJ2-3; D uncertain. This CDR3 region has 16 residues. V dropped 1 base and J dropped 0 bases, with 12 bases sitting between them. Germline V gene sequence: CDR1 SGHRS, CDR2 YFSETQ. The CDR3 loop is CASSLYTVDSTDTQYF. The CDR3 bases are TGCGCCAGCAGCTTGTACACAGTTGATAGCACAGATACGCAGTATTTT.

This rearrangement joins TRBV19 to TRBJ2-7; TRBD1 is a possible D gene (6 bases). This CDR3 has 15 residues. Germline CDR1 LNHDA, CDR2 SQIVND (reference sequence). Trimming pared 4 bases from V and 3 bases from J, leaving 16 bases between. The CDR3 sequence is CASSTITGSGYEQYF. In DNA, the CDR3 is TGTGCCAGTAGTACAATCACAGGGAGCGGCTACGAGCAGTACTTC.

The chain combines TRBV27 with TRBJ2-5; the D gene is possibly TRBD1 (6 bases). CDR3 length equals 14 residues. Germline V gives CDR1 MNHEY, CDR2 SMNVEV (reference sequence). Trimming pared 4 bases from V and 5 bases from J, leaving 14 bases between. CDR3 loop: CASSSPGGQETQYF. The CDR3 DNA follows: TGTGCCAGCAGTTCCCCTGGGGGCCAGGAGACCCAGTACTTC.

V gene TRBV7-9 combines with J gene TRBJ2-1; tentative D call: TRBD2 (5 bases). CDR1 and CDR2 from the germline V gene are SEHNR and FQNEAQ (reference sequence). The V gene lost 4 bases and the J gene lost 7 bases, with 11 bases spanning the gap. This CDR3 comprises 13 residues. DNA for the CDR3: TGTGCCAGCAGCTCCGTGGACTGGAATGAGCAGTTCTTC. It yields the protein CASSSVDWNEQFF.

This clone showed up just a few times. The chain has TRBV18 and TRBJ1-4, with D maybe TRBD1 (6 bases). With 5 bases removed from V and 2 bases from J, the gap between germline ends came to 12 bases. The CDR3 sequence is 15 residues long. CDR1 KGHSH and CDR2 LQKENI come from the germline V gene. CDR3 protein: CASSSLGGTNEKLFF. The CDR3 region has the DNA TGTGCCAGCTCATCCCTAGGGGGGACTAATGAAAAACTGTTTTTT.

This sequence joins TRBV6-5 and TRBJ2-5; possibly TRBD2 for D (6 bases). The V gene lost 6 bases and the J gene lost 4 bases, with 18 bases spanning the gap. The CDR3 covers 15 residues. Looked up from germline, CDR1 is MNHEY and CDR2 is SVGAGI. The DNA of the CDR3 is TGTGCCAGCAGCCCCCCCGGAGGGAGCCGAGAGACCCAGTACTTC. Residues: CASSPPGGSRETQYF.

The chain combines TRBV28 with TRBJ2-7, with D maybe TRBD1 (5 bases). V gave up 1 base and J gave up 2 bases, with 9 bases separating them. The CDR3 runs 14 residues. Looked up from germline, CDR1 is MDHEN and CDR2 is SYDVKM. The CDR3 here is CASSLYPGTYEQYF. The CDR3 coding sequence is TGTGCCAGCAGTTTATACCCAGGGACCTACGAGCAGTACTTC.

The CDR3 reads CASGAQGVSYEQYF. DNA for the CDR3: TGCGCCAGCGGTGCGCAGGGGGTCTCCTACGAGCAGTACTTC. V is TRBV5-1 and J is TRBJ2-7; 7 nucleotides agree with TRBD1. CDR1 SGHRS and CDR2 YFSETQ come from the germline V gene. CDR3 length: 14 residues. J was trimmed by 0 bases and V by 7 bases; bases with no gene match: 7.

CDR3 residues: CASSLTSGNTIYF. The CDR3 DNA reads as TGTGCCAGCAGTCTGACCTCCGGAAACACCATATATTTT. The rearrangement links TRBV12-3 or TRBV12-4 to TRBJ1-3; no clear D gene. CDR3 size: 13 residues. The germline V and J ends were trimmed by 5 bases and 4 bases, with 9 bases remaining between them.

The V call is TRBV6-5, the J call TRBJ1-5; the D gene is possibly TRBD1 (6 bases). V dropped 6 bases and J dropped 6 bases, with 15 bases sitting between them. CDR3 length equals 14 residues. From germline, CDR1 is MNHEY and CDR2 SVGAGI. The CDR3 loop is CASSQTGIGQPQHF. The CDR3 DNA is TGTGCCAGCAGCCAGACAGGAATAGGTCAGCCCCAGCATTTT.

The chain is built from TRBV7-2 and TRBJ1-6; no reliable D call. Deletions cut 2 bases from V and 7 bases from J, with 15 bases between. Per the germline V gene, CDR1 is SGHTA and CDR2 is FQGNSA. There are 16 residues in the CDR3. In DNA form, the CDR3 reads TGTGCCAGCAGCTTATGGTCGGGTAAACAGAATTCACCCCTCCACTTT. This translates into CASSLWSGKQNSPLHF.

This chain joins TRBV5-5 and TRBJ1-5, with D tentatively TRBD1 (5 bases). This CDR3 has 16 amino acids. Germline CDR1 is SGHKS and CDR2 is YYEKEE (reference sequence). V lost 0 bases, J lost 4 bases, and 14 bases lay in between. In DNA, the CDR3 is TGTGCCAGCAGCTTGGCGTTGGGGCTGGGAAATCAGCCCCAGCATTTT. This encodes CASSLALGLGNQPQHF.

The chain joins TRBV7-9 to TRBJ2-7; D not resolved. Trimming left V 5 bases short and J 4 bases short, with 9 bases between. Germline loops: CDR1 SEHNR, CDR2 FQNEAQ (reference sequence). The CDR3 loop spans 12 amino acids. The CDR3 here is CASSPTQYEQYF. The DNA for the CDR3 is TGTGCCAGCAGCCCGACTCAGTACGAGCAGTACTTC.

The chain recombines TRBV5-1 with TRBJ1-2, with TRBD1 identical over 7 bases. Germline lookup yields CDR1 SGHRS and CDR2 YFSETQ. The CDR3 is 15 amino acids. V dropped 2 bases and J dropped 8; count of bases not matched to a gene: 12. The CDR3 bases are TGCGCCAGCAGCTTTGGCCCCGGACAGGAGGCGGGCTACACCTTC. Encoded protein: CASSFGPGQEAGYTF. The whole variable domain, remainder taken from reference TRBV5-1 and TRBJ1-2, is KAGVTQTPRYLIKTRGQQVTLSCSPISGHRSVSWYQQTPGQGLQFLFEYFSETQRNKGNFPGRFSGRQFSNSRSEMNVSTLELGDSALYLCASSFGPGQEAGYTFGSGTRLTVV.

The chain couples TRBV6-6 to TRBJ2-1; maybe TRBD2 (5 bases). In germline, CDR1 is MNHNY, CDR2 SVGAGI (reference sequence). V gave up 7 bases and J gave up 8 bases, with 18 bases separating them. The CDR3 runs to 14 residues. Here the CDR3 reads CASTSAAGLHEQFF. For the CDR3, the DNA is TGTGCCAGCACCAGCGCGGCGGGTCTCCATGAGCAGTTCTTC.

The V gene is TRBV5-5, the J gene TRBJ2-7; D remains unclear. Trimming removed 1 base at V and 1 base at J, with 9 bases between. CDR1 SGHKS and CDR2 YYEKEE come from the germline V gene (reference sequence). The CDR3 has 14 amino acids. The chain's CDR3 is CASSLFPDSYEQYF. CDR3 bases: TGTGCCAGCAGCTTGTTTCCAGATTCCTACGAGCAGTACTTC.

The J gene is TRBJ2-1, the V gene TRBV3-1 (or the pseudogene TRBV3-2); 8 nucleotides align to TRBD2. The CDR3 is made up of 15 amino acids. Germline CDR1 LGHDT, CDR2 YNNKEL (reference sequence). The J segment lost 3 bases and the V segment lost 8 bases, leaving 9 bases of the junction unmatched. The CDR3 DNA reads as TGTGCCAGCGGAAGAGGGGCGGGGGGCTACAATGAGCAGTTCTTC. It specifies CASGRGAGGYNEQFF.